The TCR beta chain under discussion was sequenced for a study of neurological immune-mediated disorders. This clonotype was seen repeatedly, ten times or more. Its antigen is still unknown. Study findings and constraints: HTLV-1-associated myelopathy had the most TCR clonal expansion, and multiple sclerosis had the least, less than healthy controls. TCR-beta repertoires seemed private in all groups, with no expanded CDR3 amino acid sequences shared.

The germline gives CDR1 DFQATT, CDR2 SNEGSKA (reference sequence). The CDR3 runs to 13 residues. V lost 2 bases to trimming and J lost 1 base, with 9 bases between them. It was by 5'RACE with 10-nucleotide random UMIs that the cDNA was made. TCRdb independently ran MiXCR on the 5' RACE reads; one entry per CDR3 protein. In the table there are 100,000 or so distinct CDR3 sequences, 3.5% to 4% of which are singletons. Input material: PBMCs. V is TRBV20-1 and J is TRBJ2-7; D is uncertain. This receptor was identified in a woman between 18 and 29 years old with multiple sclerosis. The CDR3 DNA sequence: TGCAGTGCTAGAAATCCAGGATCCTACGAGCAGTACTTC. Translated, it gives CSARNPGSYEQYF.